These 6 T cell receptor beta chains came from one sample sequenced in a study of blood T cell repertoires in COVID-19 (dated by TCRdb to 2020 to 2021). Libraries were built with the immunoSEQ multiplex PCR assay. This immuneACCESS table, as held by TCRdb, lists in-frame sequences with V and J called but not all clones. Of the missing ones, under half trace to an unresolved V gene in checked studies; the others have no known cause. This sample is represented by approximately 200,000 clones; 75% to 90% of them were singletons. In total, the top ten clones hold approximately 2.3% of the sample. Source material: PBMCs or T cells enriched from blood (not recorded which). The receptors originated from a woman aged 40 to 50 with acute COVID-19.

The rearrangement joins TRBV6-5 to TRBJ2-5; 8 nucleotides agree with TRBD1. The V and J ends lost 2 bases and 5 bases, in that order; junction bases with no gene match: 7. This CDR3 region has 15 residues. Germline V lookup: CDR1 MNHEY, CDR2 SVGAGI. Written as DNA, the CDR3 is TGTGCCAGCAGTTACACCAGGACAGGGTGGGAGACCCAGTACTTC. This gives the protein CASSYTRTGWETQYF.

V and J are TRBV6-5 and TRBJ2-2, with D perhaps matching TRBD2 (6 bases). Germline V gene sequence: CDR1 MNHEY, CDR2 SVGAGI. This CDR3 is built from 14 residues. V was shortened by 8 bases and J by 4 bases, with 14 bases between the two germline ends. The CDR3 DNA is TGTGCCAGCCGTAATGGGGGGTCCACCGGGGAGCTGTTTTTT. Amino acid sequence: CASRNGGSTGELFF.

The rearrangement joins TRBV7-3 to TRBJ2-5; 9 bases are shared with TRBD1. V trimming: 5 bases; J trimming: 5 bases; junction bases outside the gene matches: 6. This CDR3 region has 14 residues. Germline V lookup: CDR1 SGHTA, CDR2 FQGTGA. The CDR3 DNA reads as TGTGCCAGCAGCCCCGGGACAGGGTTGGAGACCCAGTACTTC. It yields the protein CASSPGTGLETQYF.

The chain is built from TRBV18 and TRBJ1-1; no firm D call. Germline V CDR1 and CDR2: KGHSH, LQKENI. V lost 4 bases and J lost 3, with 12 bases in between. The CDR3 loop spans 14 amino acids. The CDR3 protein is CASSQRPRDTEAFF. CDR3 in DNA: TGTGCCAGCTCACAACGCCCGAGGGACACTGAAGCTTTCTTT. Based on the CDR3 plus reference TRBV18 and TRBJ1-1, the full variable domain is NAGVMQNPRHLVRRRGQEARLRCSPMKGHSHVYWYRQLPEEGLKFMVYLQKENIIDESGMPKERFSAEFPKEGPSILRIQQVVRGDSAAYFCASSQRPRDTEAFFGQGTRLTVV.

This clone appeared once. The J gene is TRBJ2-3, the V gene TRBV7-3, with TRBD2 identical over 9 bases. Germline CDR1 SGHTA, CDR2 FQGTGA. The CDR3 runs 18 residues. With 2 bases clipped from V and 0 bases from J, the junction kept 9 bases outside the gene matches. The CDR3, as DNA: TGTGCCAGCAGCTTACTTGCTAGCGGGGCCCTTAGCACAGATACGCAGTATTTT. Its protein is CASSLLASGALSTDTQYF.

This clone was seen repeatedly, ten times or more. The CDR3 DNA reads TGTGCCAGCAGCTTGGCGCCCGAGCAGGGGGGCACTGAAGCTTTCTTT. As protein: CASSLAPEQGGTEAFF. This chain uses TRBV5-8 with TRBJ1-1, with TRBD1 matching over 7 bases. The V segment lost 0 bases and the J segment 4 bases; nucleotides outside the gene matches: 9. The CDR3 loop spans 16 amino acids. Germline V gives CDR1 SGHTS, CDR2 YDEGEE.